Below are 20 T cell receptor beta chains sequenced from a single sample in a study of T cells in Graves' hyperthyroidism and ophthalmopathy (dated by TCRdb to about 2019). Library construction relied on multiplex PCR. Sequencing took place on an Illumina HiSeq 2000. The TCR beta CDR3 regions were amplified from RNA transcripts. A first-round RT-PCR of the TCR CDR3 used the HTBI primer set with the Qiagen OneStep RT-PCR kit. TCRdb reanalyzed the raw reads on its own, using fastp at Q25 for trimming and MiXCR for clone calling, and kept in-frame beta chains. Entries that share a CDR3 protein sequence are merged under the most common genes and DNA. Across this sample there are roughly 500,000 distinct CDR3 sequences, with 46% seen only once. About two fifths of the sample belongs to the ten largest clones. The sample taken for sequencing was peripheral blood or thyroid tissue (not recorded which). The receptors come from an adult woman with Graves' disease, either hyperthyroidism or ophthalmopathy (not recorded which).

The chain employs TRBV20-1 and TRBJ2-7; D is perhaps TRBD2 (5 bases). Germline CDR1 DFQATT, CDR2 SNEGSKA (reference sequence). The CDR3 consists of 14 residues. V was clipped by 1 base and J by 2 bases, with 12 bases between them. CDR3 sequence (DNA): TGCAGTGCTAGAGGGGATAGCGACCCCTACGAGCAGTACTTC. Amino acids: CSARGDSDPYEQYF.

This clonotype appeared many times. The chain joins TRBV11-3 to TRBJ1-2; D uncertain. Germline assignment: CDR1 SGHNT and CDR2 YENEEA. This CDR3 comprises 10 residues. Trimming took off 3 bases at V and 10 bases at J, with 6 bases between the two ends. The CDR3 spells CASSFAVYTF. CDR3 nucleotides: TGTGCCAGCAGCTTTGCGGTCTACACCTTC.

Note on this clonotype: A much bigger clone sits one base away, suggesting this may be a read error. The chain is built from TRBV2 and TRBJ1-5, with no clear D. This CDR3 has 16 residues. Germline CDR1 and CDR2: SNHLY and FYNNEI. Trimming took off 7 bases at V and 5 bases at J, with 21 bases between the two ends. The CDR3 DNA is TGTGCCAGCAATTTATCGTTCGGTGACAACCATCAGCCCCAGCATTTT. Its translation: CASNLSFGDNHQPQHF. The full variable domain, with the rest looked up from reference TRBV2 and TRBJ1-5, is EPEVTQTPSHQVTQMGQEVILRCVPISNHLYFYWYRQILGQKVEFLVSFYNNEISEKSEIFDDQFSVERPDGSNFTLKIRSTKLEDSAMYFCASNLSFGDNHQPQHFGDGTRLSIL.

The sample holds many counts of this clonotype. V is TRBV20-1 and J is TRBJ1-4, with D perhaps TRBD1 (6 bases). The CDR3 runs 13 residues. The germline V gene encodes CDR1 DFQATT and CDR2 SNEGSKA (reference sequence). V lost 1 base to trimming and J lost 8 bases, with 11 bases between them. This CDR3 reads CSARGTGGEKLFF. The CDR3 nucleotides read TGCAGTGCTAGAGGGACCGGGGGCGAAAAACTGTTTTTT.

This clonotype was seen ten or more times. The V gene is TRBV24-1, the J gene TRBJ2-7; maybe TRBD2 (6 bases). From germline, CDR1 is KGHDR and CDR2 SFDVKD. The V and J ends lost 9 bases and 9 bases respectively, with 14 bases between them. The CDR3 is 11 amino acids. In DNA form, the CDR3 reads TGTGCCACCGGGACCGGGAGCAGGCAGTACTTC. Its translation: CATGTGSRQYF.

In DNA, the CDR3 is TGCGCCAGCAGTGACTGGGCTAGCGAGGGCGGGGAGCTGTTTTTT. Protein sequence: CASSDWASEGGELFF. The gene calls are TRBV10-1 and TRBJ2-2, with a weak D call TRBD2 (6 bases). V gave up 3 bases and J gave up 7 bases, with 15 bases separating them. Germline-derived CDR1 and CDR2 are WNHNN and SYGVQD (reference sequence). CDR3 size: 15 residues.

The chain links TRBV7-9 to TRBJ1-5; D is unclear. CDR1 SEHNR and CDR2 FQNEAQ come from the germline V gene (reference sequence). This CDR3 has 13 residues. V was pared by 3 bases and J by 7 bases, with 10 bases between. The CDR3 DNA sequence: TGTGCCAGCAGCTTGGAAGGGCGGCAGCCCCAGCATTTT. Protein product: CASSLEGRQPQHF.

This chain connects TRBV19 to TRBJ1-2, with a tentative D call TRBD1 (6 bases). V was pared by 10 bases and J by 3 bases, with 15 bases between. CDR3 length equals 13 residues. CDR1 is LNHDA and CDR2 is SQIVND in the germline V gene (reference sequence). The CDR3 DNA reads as TGTGCCACATCCGGGACACCGGACTATGGCTACACCTTC. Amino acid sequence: CATSGTPDYGYTF.

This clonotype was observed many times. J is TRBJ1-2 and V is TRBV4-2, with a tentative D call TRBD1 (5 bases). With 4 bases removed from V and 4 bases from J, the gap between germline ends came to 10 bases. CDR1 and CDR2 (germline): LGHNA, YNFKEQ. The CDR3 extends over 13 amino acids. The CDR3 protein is CASSRPGTYGYTF. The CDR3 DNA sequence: TGTGCCAGCAGCCGTCCCGGGACCTATGGCTACACCTTC.

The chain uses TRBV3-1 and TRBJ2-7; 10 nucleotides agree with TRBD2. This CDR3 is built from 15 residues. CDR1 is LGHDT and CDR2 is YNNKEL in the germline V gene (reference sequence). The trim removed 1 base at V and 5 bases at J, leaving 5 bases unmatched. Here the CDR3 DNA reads TGTGCCAGCAGCCAAGTGCTAGCGGGAGCAGACGAGCAGTACTTC. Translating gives CASSQVLAGADEQYF.

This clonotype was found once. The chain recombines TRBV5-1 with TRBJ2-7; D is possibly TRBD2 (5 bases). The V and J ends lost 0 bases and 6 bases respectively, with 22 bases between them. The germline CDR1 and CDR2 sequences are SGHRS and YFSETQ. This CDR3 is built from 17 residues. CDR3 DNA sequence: TGCGCCAGCAGCTTGGAAGGCCAAGGACCTTTGGCGGGCGAGCAGTACTTC. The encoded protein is CASSLEGQGPLAGEQYF.

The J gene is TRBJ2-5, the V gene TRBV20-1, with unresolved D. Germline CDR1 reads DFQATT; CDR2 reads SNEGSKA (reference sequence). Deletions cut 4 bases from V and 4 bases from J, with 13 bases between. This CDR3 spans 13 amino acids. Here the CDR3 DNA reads TGCAGTGCTATCGAGCCTCGGAGAGAGACCCAGTACTTC. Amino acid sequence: CSAIEPRRETQYF.

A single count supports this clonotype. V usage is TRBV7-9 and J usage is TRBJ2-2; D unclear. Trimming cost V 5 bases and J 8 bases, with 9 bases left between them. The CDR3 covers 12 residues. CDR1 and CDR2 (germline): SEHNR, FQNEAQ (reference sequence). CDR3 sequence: CASSLGVGELFF. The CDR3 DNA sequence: TGTGCCAGCAGCCTCGGTGTAGGGGAGCTGTTTTTT.

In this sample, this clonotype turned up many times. The CDR3 is CSAVGQGYTEAFF. CDR3 DNA: TGCAGTGCTGTAGGACAGGGTTATACTGAAGCTTTCTTT. This chain joins TRBV20-1 and TRBJ1-1; 8 nucleotides align to TRBD1. This CDR3 comprises 13 residues. Germline lookup yields CDR1 DFQATT and CDR2 SNEGSKA (reference sequence). Germline trimming cut 5 bases from V and 5 bases from J; bases unmatched to any gene: 7.

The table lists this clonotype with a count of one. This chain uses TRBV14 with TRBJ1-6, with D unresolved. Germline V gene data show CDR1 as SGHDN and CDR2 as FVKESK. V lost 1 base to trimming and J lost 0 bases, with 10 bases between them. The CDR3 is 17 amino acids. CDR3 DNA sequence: TGTGCCAGCAGCCAAGGGGCGGGTCACTCCTATAATTCACCCCTCCACTTT. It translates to CASSQGAGHSYNSPLHF. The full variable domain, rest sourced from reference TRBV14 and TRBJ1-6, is EAGVTQFPSHSVIEKGQTVTLRCDPISGHDNLYWYRRVMGKEIKFLLHFVKESKQDESGMPNNRFLAERTGGTYSTLKVQPAELEDSGVYFCASSQGAGHSYNSPLHFGNGTRLTVT.

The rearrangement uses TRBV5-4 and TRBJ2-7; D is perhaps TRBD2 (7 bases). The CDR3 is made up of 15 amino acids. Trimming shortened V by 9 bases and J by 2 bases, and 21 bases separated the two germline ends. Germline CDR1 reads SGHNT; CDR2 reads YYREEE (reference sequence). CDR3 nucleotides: TGTGCCACCAAAGCTCGGGGGGCAGGGACCTACGAGCAGTACTTC. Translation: CATKARGAGTYEQYF.

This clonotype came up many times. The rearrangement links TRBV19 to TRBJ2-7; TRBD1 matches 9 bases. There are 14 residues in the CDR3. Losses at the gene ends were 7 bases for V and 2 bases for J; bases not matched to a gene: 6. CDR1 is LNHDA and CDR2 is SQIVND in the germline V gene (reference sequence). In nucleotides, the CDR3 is TGTGCCAGTACCGCACGGGACAGGGCCTACGAGCAGTACTTC. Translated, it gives CASTARDRAYEQYF.

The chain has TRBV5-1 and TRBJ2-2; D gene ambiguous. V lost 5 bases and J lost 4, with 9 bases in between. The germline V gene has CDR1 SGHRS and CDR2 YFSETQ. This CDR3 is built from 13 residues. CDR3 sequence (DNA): TGCGCCAGCAGTTCTCTCAGCACCGGGGAGCTGTTTTTT. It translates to CASSSLSTGELFF.

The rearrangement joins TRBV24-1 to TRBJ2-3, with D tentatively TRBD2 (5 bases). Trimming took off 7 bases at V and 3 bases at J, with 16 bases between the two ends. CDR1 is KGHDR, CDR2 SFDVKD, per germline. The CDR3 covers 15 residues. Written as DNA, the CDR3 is TGTGCCACCAGCGTTTCCCCTACGGGAACAGATACGCAGTATTTT. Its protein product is CATSVSPTGTDTQYF.

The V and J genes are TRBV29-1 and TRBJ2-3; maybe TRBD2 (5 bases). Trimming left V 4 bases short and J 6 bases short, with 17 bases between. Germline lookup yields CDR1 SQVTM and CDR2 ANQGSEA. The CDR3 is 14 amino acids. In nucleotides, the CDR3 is TGCAGCGTTGGCGGCAGCGGAAGGTTGGATACGCAGTATTTT. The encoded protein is CSVGGSGRLDTQYF.